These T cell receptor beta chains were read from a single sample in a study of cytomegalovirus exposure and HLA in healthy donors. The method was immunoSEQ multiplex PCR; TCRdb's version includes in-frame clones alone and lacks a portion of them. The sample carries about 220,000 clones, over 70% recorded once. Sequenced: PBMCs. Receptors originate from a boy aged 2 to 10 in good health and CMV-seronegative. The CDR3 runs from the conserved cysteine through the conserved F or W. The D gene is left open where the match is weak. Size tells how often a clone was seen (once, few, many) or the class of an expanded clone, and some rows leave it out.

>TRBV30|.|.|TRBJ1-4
CAWSKGDGEKLFF
TGTGCCTGGAGTAAAGGGGATGGGGAAAAACTGTTTTTT
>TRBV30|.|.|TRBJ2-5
CAWSRLETGGVETQYF
TGTGCCTGGAGTCGTTTAGAGACGGGGGGCGTAGAGACCCAGTACTTC
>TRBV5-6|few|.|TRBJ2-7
CASTRGSSLRDF
TGTGCCAGCACCAGAGGGTCTTCCTTGAGGGACTTC
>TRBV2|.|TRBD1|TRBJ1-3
CASREERTLSRGYSGNTIYF
TGTGCCAGCAGGGAGGAACGGACACTTTCCAGGGGGTACTCTGGAAACACCATATATTTT
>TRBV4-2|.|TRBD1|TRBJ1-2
CASSQATGGDYGYTF
TGTGCCAGCAGCCAAGCTACAGGGGGAGATTATGGCTACACCTTC
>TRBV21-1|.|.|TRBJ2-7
CATPDRQPYEQYF
TGTGCCACCCCGGACAGGCAACCCTACGAGCAGTACTTC
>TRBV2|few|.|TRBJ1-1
CASSGTMNTEAFF
TGTGCCAGCTCCGGGACAATGAACACTGAAGCTTTCTTT
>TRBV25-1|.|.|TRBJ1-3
CASSEFGGGRSSGNTIYF
TGTGCCAGCAGTGAATTTGGCGGCGGCCGCTCCTCTGGAAACACCATATATTTT
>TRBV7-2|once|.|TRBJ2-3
CASSRPDTQYF
TGTGCCAGCAGCCGTCCCGATACGCAGTATTTT
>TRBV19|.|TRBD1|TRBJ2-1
CASSSRRRGHEQFF
TGTGCCAGTAGTTCCCGTCGAAGGGGGCATGAGCAGTTCTTC
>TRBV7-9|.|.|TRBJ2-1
CASNENRADEQFF
TGTGCCAGCAACGAAAACAGGGCTGATGAGCAGTTCTTC
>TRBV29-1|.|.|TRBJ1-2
CTGEGYGYTF
TGCACAGGGGAGGGCTATGGCTACACCTTC
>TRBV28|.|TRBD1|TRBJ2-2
CASSSYLGQYTGELFF
TGTGCCAGCAGTTCCTACCTGGGACAGTACACCGGGGAGCTGTTTTTT
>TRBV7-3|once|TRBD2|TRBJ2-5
CASSLGLAGLNGGETQYF
TGTGCCAGCAGCTTGGGACTAGCGGGGCTTAATGGGGGAGAGACCCAGTACTTC